This T cell receptor beta chain was recovered during a study of cytomegalovirus exposure and HLA in healthy donors. Study observations and caveats: Researchers reported in a later analysis that a missense DCLRE1C variant was tied to TCR beta V- and J-gene trimming. Researchers left out some V segments, among them TRBV6-2 and TRBV6-3, as indistinguishable.

This clone was recorded a few times. Its cognate antigen is unknown. The PCR was carried out with 60 Vbeta primers and 13 Jbeta primers. Measured with immunoSEQ multiplex PCR; TCRdb has only the in-frame clones, and not every one. The sample carries some 67,000 clones, around three quarters recorded once. Germline CDR1 and CDR2: SGHRS and YFSETQ. The CDR3 has 16 amino acids. The V and J ends lost 4 bases and 0 bases respectively, with 16 bases between them. The sequence derives from a man aged 60-69 years in good health and CMV-seropositive. The sample was PBMCs. The rearrangement links TRBV5-1 to TRBJ1-1; no clear D gene. The CDR3 DNA sequence: TGCGCCAGCAGCCCATCCCATACAGCCATGAACACTGAAGCTTTCTTT. Translating gives CASSPSHTAMNTEAFF.